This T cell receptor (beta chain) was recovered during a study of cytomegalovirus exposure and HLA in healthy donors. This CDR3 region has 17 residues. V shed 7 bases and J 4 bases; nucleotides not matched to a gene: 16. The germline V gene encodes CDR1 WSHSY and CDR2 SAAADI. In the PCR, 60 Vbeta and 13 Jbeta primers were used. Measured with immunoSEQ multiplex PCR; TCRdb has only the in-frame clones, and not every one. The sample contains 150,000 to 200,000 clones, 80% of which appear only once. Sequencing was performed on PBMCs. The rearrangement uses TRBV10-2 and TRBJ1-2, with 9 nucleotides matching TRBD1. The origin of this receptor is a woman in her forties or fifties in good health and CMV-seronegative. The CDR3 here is CASTPGPQGASTYGYTF. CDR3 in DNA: TGCGCCAGCACCCCTGGGCCACAGGGGGCGTCTACCTATGGCTACACCTTC.